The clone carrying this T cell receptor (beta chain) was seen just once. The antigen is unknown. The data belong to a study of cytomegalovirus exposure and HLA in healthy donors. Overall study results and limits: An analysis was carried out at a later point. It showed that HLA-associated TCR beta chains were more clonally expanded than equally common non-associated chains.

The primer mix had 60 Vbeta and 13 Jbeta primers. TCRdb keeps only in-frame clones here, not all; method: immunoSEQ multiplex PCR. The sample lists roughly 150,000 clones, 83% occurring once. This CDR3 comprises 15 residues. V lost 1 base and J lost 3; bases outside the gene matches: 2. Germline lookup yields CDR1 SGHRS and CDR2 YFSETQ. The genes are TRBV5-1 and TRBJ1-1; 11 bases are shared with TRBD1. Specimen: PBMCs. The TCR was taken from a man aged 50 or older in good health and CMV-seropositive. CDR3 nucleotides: TGCGCCAGCAGCTTGTGGGGACAGGGGGACACTGAAGCTTTCTTT. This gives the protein CASSLWGQGDTEAFF.